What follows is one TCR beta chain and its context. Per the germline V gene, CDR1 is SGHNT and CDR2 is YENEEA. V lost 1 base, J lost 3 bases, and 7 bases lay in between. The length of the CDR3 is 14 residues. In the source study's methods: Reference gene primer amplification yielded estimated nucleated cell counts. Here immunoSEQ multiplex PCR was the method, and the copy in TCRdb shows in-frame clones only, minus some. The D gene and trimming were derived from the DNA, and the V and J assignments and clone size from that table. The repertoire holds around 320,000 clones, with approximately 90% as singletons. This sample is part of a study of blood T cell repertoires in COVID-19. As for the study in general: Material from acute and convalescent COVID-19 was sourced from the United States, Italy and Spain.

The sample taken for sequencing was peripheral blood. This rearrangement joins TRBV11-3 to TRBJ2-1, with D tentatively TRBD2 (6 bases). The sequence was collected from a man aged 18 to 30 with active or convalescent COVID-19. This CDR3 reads CASSLGTNYNEQFF. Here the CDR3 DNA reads TGTGCCAGCAGCTTAGGGACTAACTACAATGAGCAGTTCTTC.